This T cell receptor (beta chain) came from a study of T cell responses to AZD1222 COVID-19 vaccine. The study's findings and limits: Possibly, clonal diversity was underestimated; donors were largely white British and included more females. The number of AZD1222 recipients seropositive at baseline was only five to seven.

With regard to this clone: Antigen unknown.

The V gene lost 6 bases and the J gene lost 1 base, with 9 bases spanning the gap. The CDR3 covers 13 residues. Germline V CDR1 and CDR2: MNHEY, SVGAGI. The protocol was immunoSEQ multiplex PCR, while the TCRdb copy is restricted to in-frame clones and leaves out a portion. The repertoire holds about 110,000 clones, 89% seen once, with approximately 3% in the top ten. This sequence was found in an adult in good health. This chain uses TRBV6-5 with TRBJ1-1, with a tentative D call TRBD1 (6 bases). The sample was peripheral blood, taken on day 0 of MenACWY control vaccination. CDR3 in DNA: TGTGCCAGCAGGGGGGGGCCGAACACTGAAGCTTTCTTT. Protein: CASRGGPNTEAFF.